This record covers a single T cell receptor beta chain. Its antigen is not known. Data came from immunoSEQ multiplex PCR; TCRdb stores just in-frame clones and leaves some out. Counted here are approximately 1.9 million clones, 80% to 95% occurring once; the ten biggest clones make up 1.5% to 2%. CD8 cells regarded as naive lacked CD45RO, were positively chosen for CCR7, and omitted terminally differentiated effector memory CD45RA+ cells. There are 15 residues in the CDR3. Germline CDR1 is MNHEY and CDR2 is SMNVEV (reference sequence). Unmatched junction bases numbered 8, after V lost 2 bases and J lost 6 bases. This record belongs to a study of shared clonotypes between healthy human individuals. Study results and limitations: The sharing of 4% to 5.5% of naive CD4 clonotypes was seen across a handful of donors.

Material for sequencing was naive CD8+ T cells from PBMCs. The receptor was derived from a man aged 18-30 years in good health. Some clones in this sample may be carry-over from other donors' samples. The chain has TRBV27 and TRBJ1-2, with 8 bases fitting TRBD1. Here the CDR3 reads CASSLTGQGGNGYTF. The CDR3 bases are TGTGCCAGCAGTTTAACCGGACAGGGAGGGAATGGCTACACCTTC.